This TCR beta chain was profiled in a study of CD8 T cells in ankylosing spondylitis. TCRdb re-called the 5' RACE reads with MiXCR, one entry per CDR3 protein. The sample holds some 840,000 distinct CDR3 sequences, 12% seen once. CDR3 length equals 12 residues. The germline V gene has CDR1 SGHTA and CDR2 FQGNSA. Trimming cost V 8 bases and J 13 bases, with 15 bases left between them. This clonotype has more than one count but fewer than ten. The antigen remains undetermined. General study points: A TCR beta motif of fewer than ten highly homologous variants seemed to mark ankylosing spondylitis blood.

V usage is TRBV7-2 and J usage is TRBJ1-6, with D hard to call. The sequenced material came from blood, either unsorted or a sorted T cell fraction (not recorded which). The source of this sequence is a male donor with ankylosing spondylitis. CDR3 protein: CASAASSSPLHF. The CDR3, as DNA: TGTGCCAGCGCCGCCAGTTCCTCTCCCCTCCACTTT.